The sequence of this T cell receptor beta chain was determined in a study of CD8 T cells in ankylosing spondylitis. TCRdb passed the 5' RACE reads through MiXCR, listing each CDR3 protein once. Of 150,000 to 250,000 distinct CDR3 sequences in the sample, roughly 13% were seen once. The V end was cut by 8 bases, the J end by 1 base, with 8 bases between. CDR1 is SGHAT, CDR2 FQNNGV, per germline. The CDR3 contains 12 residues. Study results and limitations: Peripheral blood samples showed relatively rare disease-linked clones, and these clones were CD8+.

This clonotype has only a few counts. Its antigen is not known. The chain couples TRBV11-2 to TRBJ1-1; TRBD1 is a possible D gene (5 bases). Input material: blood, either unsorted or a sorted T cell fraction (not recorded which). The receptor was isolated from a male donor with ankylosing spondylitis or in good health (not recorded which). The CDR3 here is CASQRGNTEAFF. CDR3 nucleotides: TGTGCCAGCCAGAGGGGGAACACTGAAGCTTTCTTT. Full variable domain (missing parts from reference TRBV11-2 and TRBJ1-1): EAGVAQSPRYKIIEKRQSVAFWCNPISGHATLYWYQQILGQGPKLLIQFQNNGVVDDSQLPKDRFSAERLKGVDSTLKIQPAKLEDSAVYLCASQRGNTEAFFGQGTRLTVV.